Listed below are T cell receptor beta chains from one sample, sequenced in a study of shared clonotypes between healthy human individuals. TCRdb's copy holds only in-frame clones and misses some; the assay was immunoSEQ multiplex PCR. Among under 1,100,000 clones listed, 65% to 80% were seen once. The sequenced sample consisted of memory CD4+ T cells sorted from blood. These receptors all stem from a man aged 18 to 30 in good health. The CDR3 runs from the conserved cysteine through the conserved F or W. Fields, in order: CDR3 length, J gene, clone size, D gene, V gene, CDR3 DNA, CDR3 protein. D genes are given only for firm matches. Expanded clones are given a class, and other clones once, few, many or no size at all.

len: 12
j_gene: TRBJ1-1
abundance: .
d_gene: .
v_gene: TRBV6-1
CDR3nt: TGTGCCAGCAGTGGAGGGGGGACTGAAGCTTTCTTT
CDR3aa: CASSGGGTEAFF

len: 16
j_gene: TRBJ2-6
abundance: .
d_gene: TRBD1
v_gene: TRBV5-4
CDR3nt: TGTGCCAGCAGCTTGGGCCGGGACAGGGGTGGCAACGTCCTGACTTTC
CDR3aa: CASSLGRDRGGNVLTF

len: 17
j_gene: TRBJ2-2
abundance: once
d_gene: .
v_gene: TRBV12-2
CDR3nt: TGTGCAAGTCGCCCATTACCGGGACACGGACTTGGGAGGGTGCTGTTTTTT
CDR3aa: CASRPLPGHGLGRVLFF

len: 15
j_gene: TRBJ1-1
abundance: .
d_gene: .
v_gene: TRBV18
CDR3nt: TGTGCCAGCTCACCTCCGGGACGGCTGAACACTGAAGCTTTCTTT
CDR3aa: CASSPPGRLNTEAFF

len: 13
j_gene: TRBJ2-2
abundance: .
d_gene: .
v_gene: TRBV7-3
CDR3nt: TGTGCCAGCAGCCCGACCCGGGAGGGGGAGCTGTTTTTT
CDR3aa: CASSPTREGELFF

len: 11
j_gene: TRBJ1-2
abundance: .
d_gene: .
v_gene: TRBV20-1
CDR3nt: TGCAGTGCCTGGACCCCCTATGGCTACACCTTC
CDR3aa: CSAWTPYGYTF

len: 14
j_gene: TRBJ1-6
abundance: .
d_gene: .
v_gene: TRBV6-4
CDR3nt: TGTGCCAGCAGCCGGATGACCTATAATTCACCCCTCCACTTT
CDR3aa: CASSRMTYNSPLHF

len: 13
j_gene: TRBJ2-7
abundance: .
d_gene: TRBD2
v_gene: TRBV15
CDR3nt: TGTGCCACCAGCGGCGGGAGGGTGGGGGAGCAGTACTTC
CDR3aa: CATSGGRVGEQYF

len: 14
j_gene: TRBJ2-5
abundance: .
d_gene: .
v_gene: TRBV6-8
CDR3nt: TGTGCCAGCAGTTCCCCACGGTGCCAAGAGACCCAGTACTTC
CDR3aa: CASSSPRCQETQYF

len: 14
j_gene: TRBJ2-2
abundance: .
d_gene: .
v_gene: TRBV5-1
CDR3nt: TGCGCCAGCAGCCTAACACTTTCCACCGGGGAGCTGTTTTTT
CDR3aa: CASSLTLSTGELFF

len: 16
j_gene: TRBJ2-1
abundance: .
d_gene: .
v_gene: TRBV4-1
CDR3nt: TGCGCCAGCAGCCAAGAGGGCAGGTCTACCTACAATGAGCAGTTCTTC
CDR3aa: CASSQEGRSTYNEQFF

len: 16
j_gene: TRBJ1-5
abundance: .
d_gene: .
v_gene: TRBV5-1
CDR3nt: TGCGCCAGCAGCTTGGAGGGGCCGTATAGCAATCAGCCCCAGCATTTT
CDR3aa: CASSLEGPYSNQPQHF

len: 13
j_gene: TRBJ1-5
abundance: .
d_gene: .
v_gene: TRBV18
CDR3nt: TGTGCCTGCCGGGACTCCCTCAATCAGCCCCAGCATTTT
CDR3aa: CACRDSLNQPQHF

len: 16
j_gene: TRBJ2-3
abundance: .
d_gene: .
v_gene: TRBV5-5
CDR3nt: TGTGCCAGCAGCTTAGGCCAGACACTAAGCACAGATACGCAGTATTTT
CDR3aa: CASSLGQTLSTDTQYF

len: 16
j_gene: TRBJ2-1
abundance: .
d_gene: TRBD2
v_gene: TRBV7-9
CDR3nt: TGTGCCAGCAGCGTAGGACTAGCGGGGGCTTCGGATGAGCAGTTCTTC
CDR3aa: CASSVGLAGASDEQFF

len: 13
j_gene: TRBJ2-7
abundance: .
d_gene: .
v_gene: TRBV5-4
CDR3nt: TGTGCCAGCAGCTTGTCAGGGGCCCACGAGCAGTACTTC
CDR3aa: CASSLSGAHEQYF

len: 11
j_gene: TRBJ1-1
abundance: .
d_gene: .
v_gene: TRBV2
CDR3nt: TGTGCCAGCAGTGAAAGGGTTGAAGCTTTCTTT
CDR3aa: CASSERVEAFF

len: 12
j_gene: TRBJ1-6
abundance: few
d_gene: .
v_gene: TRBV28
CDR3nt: TGTGCCAGTCAGATCCCCCCTTCACCCCTCCACTTT
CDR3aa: CASQIPPSPLHF

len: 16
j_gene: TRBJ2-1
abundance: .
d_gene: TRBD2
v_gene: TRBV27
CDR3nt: TGTGCCAGCAGTTTATACGGCGGGGGGGCCACCAATGAGCAGTTCTTC
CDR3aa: CASSLYGGGATNEQFF

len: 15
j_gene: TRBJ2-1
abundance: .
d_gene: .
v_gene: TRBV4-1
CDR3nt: TGCGCCAGCAGCCAAGAAGGGAGCTTCCCCCAGGAGCAGTTCTTC
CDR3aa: CASSQEGSFPQEQFF

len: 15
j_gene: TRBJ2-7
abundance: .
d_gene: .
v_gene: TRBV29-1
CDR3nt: TGCAGCGTTGAAGATAACAGGGGGGGCTCCTACGAGCAGTACTTC
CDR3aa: CSVEDNRGGSYEQYF

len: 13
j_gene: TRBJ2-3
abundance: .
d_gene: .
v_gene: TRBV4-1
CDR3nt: TGCGCCAGCAGCCAAGCATCGGCGGGGACGCAGTATTTT
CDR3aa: CASSQASAGTQYF

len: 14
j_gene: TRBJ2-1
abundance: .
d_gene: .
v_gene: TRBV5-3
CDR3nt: TGTGCCAGAAAAACCCGGCCCTCCTACAATGAGCAGTTCTTC
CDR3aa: CARKTRPSYNEQFF

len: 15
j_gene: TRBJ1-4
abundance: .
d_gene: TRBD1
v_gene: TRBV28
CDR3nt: TGTGCCAGCAGCCCGTTCAGGGGGGGATATGAAAAACTGTTTTTT
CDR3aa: CASSPFRGGYEKLFF

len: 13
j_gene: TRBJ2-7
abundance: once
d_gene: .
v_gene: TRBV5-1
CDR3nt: TGCGCCAGCAGCTTGGCCCCGGGGTACGAGCAGTACTTC
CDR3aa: CASSLAPGYEQYF

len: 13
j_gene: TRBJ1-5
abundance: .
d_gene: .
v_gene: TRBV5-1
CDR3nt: TGCGCCAGCAGCCGGGACGGAAATCAGCCCCAGCATTTT
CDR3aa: CASSRDGNQPQHF

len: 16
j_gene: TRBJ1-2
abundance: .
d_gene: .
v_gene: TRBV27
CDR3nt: TGTGCCAGCAGTATCCGCACTGGTGTAGGTATTAATGGCTACACCTTC
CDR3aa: CASSIRTGVGINGYTF

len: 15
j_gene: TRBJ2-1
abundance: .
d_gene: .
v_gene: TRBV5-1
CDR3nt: TGCGCCAGCAGCCCCGAGCGGACCTTCTACAATGAGCAGTTCTTC
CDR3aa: CASSPERTFYNEQFF

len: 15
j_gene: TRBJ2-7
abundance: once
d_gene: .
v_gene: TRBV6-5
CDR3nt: TGTGCCAGCAGCCCTCAACCGGGTCGATCCTACGAGCAGTACTTC
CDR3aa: CASSPQPGRSYEQYF